What follows describes a single T cell receptor (beta chain). The antigen this receptor binds is unknown. No per-base quality is available; no much larger clone lies one base away. The entry originates in a study of blood T cell repertoires in COVID-19 (TCRdb year 2020). For the study in its entirety: Collaborator samples came from the United States, Italy and Spain and covered acute and convalescent phases of COVID-19. The prospective study material was composed of cDNA or gDNA derived from T cells, B-cell-depleted T cells, or PBMCs. A de-identified subject ID, COVID-19 status, age in years and sex were almost always included in the sample metadata. The repertoires were made available in a free public database intended to serve as a resource for research on the immune response to SARS-CoV-2. HLA class I and class II types, where available, came from metadata supplied by the sample provider rather than from assay-based typing. The samples were drawn from two sources: the first 160 participants of the ongoing ImmuneRACE study, and over 950 subjects contributed by 6 global collaborators. Subjects who had been exposed to COVID-19, were actively infected with it, or had recovered from it provided the deeply sampled blood TCRbeta repertoires that made up the dataset.

Looking up the germline V gene yields CDR1 SGHVS and CDR2 FQNEAQ. Inclusive of the bounding cysteine and phenylalanine, the CDR3 is 17 residues long. The sequence is cut down to CDR3 DNA, 51 bases in frame from base 1. V is cut by 1 base and J by 6 bases, and the space between the germline ends is 16 bases. Study-wide conclusions, independent of this receptor: The quantity of clinical and demographic metadata differed by source and by participant and was supplied without curation.

The collaborating institutions used their own protocols to collect whole blood in K2EDTA tubes. For TCRbeta analysis, collaborators shipped samples in one of three forms: frozen whole blood, isolated PBMCs, or DNA extracted from either of those sample types. The immunoSEQ Assay, a bias-controlled multiplex PCR, was used to amplify TCRbeta CDR3 regions from genomic DNA. The authors processed their data as follows. Nucleated cell counts per sample were estimated from amplification of reference gene primers within the assay. To quantify the absolute abundance of each unique TCRbeta CDR3 rearrangement, sequence reads were collapsed and filtered. For each sample, productive Simpson clonality was calculated as the square root of Simpson's diversity index across productive rearrangements. What TCRdb holds here is the immuneACCESS table cut down to in-frame rearrangements. Part of the clones is not present; checked against another copy, under half of the missing clones reflect an unresolved V gene, and the others are unexplained. V and J calls and clone size come straight from that table; D and trimming were deduced from the DNA. The sample table contains some 120,000 clones; only one count was recorded for around 80% of them. Under 0.85% of the sample is taken by the ten largest.

This clonotype was sampled from a woman aged 65 to 85 with acute or convalescent COVID-19. The chain joins TRBV7-8 to TRBJ1-6, with a weak D call of TRBD1 (6 bases match). The sequencing sample was made of peripheral blood. The nucleotide sequence reads TGTGCCAGCAGCTTAGATTCCGGGACAAGATCTAATTCACCCCTCCACTTT. It specifies CASSLDSGTRSNSPLHF.